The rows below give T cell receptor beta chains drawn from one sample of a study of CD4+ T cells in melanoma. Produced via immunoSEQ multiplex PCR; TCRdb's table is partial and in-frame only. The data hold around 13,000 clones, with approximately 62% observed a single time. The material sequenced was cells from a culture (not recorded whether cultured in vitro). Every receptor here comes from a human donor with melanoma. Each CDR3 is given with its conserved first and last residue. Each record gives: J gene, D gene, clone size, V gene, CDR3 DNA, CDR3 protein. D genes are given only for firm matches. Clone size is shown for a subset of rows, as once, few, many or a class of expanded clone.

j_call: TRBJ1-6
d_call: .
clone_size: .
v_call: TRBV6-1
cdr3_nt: TGTGCCAGCACCCCATGGTATAATTCACCCCTCCACTTT
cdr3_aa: CASTPWYNSPLHF

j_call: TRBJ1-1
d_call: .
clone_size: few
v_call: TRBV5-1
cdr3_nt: TGCGCCAGCAGCCCGTGGATGGGGGCGCCGAACACTGAAGCTTTCTTT
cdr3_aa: CASSPWMGAPNTEAFF

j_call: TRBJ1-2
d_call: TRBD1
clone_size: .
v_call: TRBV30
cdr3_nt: TGTGCCTGGAGTGCCCTTGGCAGGGGGACCTATGGCTACACCTTC
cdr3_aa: CAWSALGRGTYGYTF

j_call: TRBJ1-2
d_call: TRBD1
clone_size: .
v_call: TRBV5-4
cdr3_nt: TGTGCCAGCAGCCAGACAGGGAAGCGAGACTACACCTTC
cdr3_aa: CASSQTGKRDYTF

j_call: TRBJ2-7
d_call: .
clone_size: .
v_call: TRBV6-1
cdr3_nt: TGTGCCAGCAGTACAACTTGGGCGGGGACCTACGAGCAGTACTTC
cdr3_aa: CASSTTWAGTYEQYF

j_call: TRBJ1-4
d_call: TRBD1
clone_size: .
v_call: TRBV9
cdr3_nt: TGTGCCAGCAGCCCACGGACAGGGTTCGATGAAAAACTGTTTTTT
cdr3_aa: CASSPRTGFDEKLFF

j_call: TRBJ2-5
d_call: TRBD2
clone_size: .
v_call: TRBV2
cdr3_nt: TGTGCCAGCAGTGAATGGGTTAGCGGGGGGGCATACCAAGAGACCCAGTACTTC
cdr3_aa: CASSEWVSGGAYQETQYF

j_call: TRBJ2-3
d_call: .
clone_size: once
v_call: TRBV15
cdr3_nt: TGTGCCACCAGCAGAGATCGGGGTCCTAGCACAGATACGCAGTATTTT
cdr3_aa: CATSRDRGPSTDTQYF

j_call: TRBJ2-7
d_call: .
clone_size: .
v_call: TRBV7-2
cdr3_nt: TGTGCCAGCAGCTTACTCCCAGGGGGGGCCTACGAGCAGTACTTC
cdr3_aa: CASSLLPGGAYEQYF

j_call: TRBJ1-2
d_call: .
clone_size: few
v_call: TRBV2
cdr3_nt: TGTGCCAGCAGTGAGGATAGGATATATGGCTACACCTTC
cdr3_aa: CASSEDRIYGYTF

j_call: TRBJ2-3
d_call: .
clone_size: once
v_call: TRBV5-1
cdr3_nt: TGCGCCAGCAGCTTGGCGGGTGGGACCGAACATACGCAGTATTTT
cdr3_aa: CASSLAGGTEHTQYF

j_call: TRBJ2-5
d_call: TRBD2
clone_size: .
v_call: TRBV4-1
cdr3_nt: TGCGCCAGCAGCCATATCGGGGGGGGCCGGGAGACCCAGTACTTC
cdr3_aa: CASSHIGGGRETQYF

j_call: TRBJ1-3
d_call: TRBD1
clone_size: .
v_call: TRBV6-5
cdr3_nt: TGTGCCAGCACTTACTTCGACAGGGGAACTGGAAACACCATATATTTT
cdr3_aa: CASTYFDRGTGNTIYF

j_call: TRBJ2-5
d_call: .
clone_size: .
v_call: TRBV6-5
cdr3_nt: TGTGCCAGCAGTTACCAGACGGCCCAAGAGACCCAGTACTTC
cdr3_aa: CASSYQTAQETQYF

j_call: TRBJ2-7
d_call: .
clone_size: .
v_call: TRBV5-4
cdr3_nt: TGTGCCAGCAGCGAGACGTGGGGTCGGGTCGAGCAGTACTTC
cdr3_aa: CASSETWGRVEQYF

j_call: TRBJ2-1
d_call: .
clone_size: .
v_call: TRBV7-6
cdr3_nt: TGTGCCAGCAGCTTAGCCTTCGGGACACCCGTCGAGGACAATGAGCAGTTCTTC
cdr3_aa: CASSLAFGTPVEDNEQFF

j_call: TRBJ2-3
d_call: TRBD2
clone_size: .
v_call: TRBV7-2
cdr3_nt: TGTGCCAGCAGCAAGGGACTAGCTATAGATACGCAGTATTTT
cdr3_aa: CASSKGLAIDTQYF

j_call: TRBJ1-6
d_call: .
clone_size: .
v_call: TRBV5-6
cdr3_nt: TGTGCCAGCAGCTACGACTGGATTAATTCACCCCTCCACTTT
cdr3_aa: CASSYDWINSPLHF

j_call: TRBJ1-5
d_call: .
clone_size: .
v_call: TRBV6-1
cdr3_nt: TGTGCCGCGGGACGGAGCAATCAGCCCCAGCATTTT
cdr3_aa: CAAGRSNQPQHF

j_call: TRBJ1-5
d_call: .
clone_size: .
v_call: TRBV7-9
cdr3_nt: TGTGCCAGCAGCCCCGAGACCCCATATAGCAATCAGCCCCAGCATTTT
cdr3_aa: CASSPETPYSNQPQHF

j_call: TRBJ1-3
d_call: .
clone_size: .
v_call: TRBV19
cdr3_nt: TGTGCCAGTAGTATATATGACAGGACCTCTGGAAACACCATATATTTT
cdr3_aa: CASSIYDRTSGNTIYF

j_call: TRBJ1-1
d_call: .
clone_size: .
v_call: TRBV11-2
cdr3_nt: TGTGCCAGCAGCTTAGAGAGGAACAGGATGAACACTGAAGCTTTCTTT
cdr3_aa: CASSLERNRMNTEAFF

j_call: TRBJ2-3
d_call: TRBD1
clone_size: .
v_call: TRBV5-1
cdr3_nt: TGCGCCAGCAGCGGACAGGGGGGTACGGATACGCAGTATTTT
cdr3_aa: CASSGQGGTDTQYF

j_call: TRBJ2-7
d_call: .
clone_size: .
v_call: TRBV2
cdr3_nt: TGTGCCAGCTGTGATTGGAGCTCCTACGAGCAGTACTTC
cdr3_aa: CASCDWSSYEQYF

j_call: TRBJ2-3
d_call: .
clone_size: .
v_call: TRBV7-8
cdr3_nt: TGTGCCAGCCGATCACTACTAACCGATACGCAGTATTTT
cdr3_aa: CASRSLLTDTQYF

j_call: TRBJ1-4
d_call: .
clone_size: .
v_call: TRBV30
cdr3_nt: TGTGCCTGGGACGCCCAGGGTGCCGTTGGTGAAAAACTGTTTTTT
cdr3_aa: CAWDAQGAVGEKLFF

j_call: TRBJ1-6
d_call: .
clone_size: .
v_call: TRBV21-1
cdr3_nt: TGTGCCAGCAGCAAATTAAGTTGGTATAATTCACCCCTCCACTTT
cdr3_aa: CASSKLSWYNSPLHF

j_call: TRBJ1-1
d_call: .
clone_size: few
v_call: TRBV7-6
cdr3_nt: TGTGCCAGCAGCTTAGGTGGAGTTACTGAAGCTTTCTTT
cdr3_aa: CASSLGGVTEAFF

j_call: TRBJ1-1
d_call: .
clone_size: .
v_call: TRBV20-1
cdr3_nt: TGCAGTGCAGGAGATAACACTGAAGCTTTCTTT
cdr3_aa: CSAGDNTEAFF

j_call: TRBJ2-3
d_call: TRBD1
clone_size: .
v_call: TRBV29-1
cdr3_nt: TGCAGCGTTGCCCGACAGGGGGCCCCAACAGATACGCAGTATTTT
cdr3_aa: CSVARQGAPTDTQYF

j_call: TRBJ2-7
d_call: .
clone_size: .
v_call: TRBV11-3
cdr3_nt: TGTGCCCCCCGGGCCCGAGCCTACGAGCAGTACTTC
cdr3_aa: CAPRARAYEQYF

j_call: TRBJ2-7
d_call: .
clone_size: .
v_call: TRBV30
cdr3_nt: TGTGCCTGGAGTTTGGGACCGGCCTACGAGCAGTACTTC
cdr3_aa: CAWSLGPAYEQYF

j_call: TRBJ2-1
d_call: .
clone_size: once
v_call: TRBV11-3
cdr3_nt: TGTGCCAGCAGCTCCCGGAATGACAATGAGCAGTTCTTC
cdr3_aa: CASSSRNDNEQFF

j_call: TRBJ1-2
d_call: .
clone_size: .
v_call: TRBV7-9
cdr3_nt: TGTGCCAGCAGCCCGCCGAGCATGTGGGCGCATGGCTACACCTTC
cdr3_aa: CASSPPSMWAHGYTF

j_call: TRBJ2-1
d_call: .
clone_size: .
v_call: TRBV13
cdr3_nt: TGTGCCAGCAGCTTTGGACGGGGTTCCTACAATGAGCAGTTCTTC
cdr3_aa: CASSFGRGSYNEQFF

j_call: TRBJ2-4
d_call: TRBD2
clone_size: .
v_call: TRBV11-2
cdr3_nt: TGTGCCAGCAGCTCCGCGGGAGGGCTAGCCAAAAACATTCAGTACTTC
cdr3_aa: CASSSAGGLAKNIQYF

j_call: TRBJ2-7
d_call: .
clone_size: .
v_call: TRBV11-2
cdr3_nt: TGTGCCAGCAGCTTACACAGGTCAACATGGGACTACGAGCAGTACTTC
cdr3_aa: CASSLHRSTWDYEQYF